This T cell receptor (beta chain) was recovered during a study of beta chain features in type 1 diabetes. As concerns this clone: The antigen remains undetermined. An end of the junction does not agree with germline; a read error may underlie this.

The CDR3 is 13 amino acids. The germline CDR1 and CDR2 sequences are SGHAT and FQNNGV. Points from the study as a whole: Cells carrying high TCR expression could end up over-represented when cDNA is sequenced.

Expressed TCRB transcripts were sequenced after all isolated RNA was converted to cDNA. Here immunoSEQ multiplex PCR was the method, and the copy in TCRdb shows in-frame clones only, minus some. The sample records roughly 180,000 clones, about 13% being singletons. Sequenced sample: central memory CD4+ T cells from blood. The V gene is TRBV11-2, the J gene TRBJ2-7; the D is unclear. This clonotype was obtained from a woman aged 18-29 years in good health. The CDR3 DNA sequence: TGTGCCAGCAGTTTAGATCGGGTGAGAGAGCAGTACTTC. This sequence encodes CASSLDRVREQYF.